This is a list of T cell receptor beta chains from one sample in a study of lymphopenia after photon versus proton radiotherapy. Generated by immunoSEQ multiplex PCR, the TCRdb table keeps only in-frame clones and is missing some. The table lists 20,000 to 30,000 clones, roughly 82% of them singletons, with 24% in the top ten. Specimen: peripheral blood, collected from a patient treated with photon-based radiotherapy. The source of these receptors is a man aged 40-49 years with gastric cancer. Each CDR3 is given with its conserved first and last residue.

j_call	v_call	cdr3_aa
TRBJ1-2	TRBV5-1	CASSPSGNYGYTF
TRBJ2-7	TRBV27	CASSPREMAAEQYF
TRBJ2-3	TRBV6-5	CASSYETSGRTDTQYF
TRBJ2-3	TRBV29-1	CSAMTSPSADTQYF
TRBJ1-1	TRBV30	CAWGTGNTEAFF
TRBJ1-4	TRBV5-1	CASSLGGINEKLFF
TRBJ1-2	TRBV7-9	CASSLQGISGYTF
TRBJ2-1	TRBV9	CASSVGGIGSNEQFF
TRBJ1-1	TRBV19	CASSMGDTEAFF
TRBJ2-3	TRBV27	CASSRTGELTDTQYF
TRBJ2-7	TRBV4-3	CASSQRTGAYEQYF
TRBJ2-5	TRBV14	CASSQDWFGTQYF
TRBJ2-7	TRBV28	CASSLPAGIEQYF
TRBJ1-4	TRBV10-2	CASSEVKGQNEKLFF
TRBJ2-7	TRBV21-1	CASSKPDIKGTGKYEQYF
TRBJ2-1	TRBV30	CAWISGGPPSSSYNEQFF
TRBJ2-5	TRBV5-1	CASSPGTAAQETQYF
TRBJ1-4	TRBV7-9	CASSPPWGATEKLFF
TRBJ2-3	TRBV11-2	CASSLEIAGGGTDTQYF
TRBJ1-5	TRBV27	CASSFSVYSNQPQHF
TRBJ2-3	TRBV25-1	CASSESSSGGGTDTQYF
TRBJ2-5	TRBV6-1	CASLRGSAGKETQYF
TRBJ1-4	TRBV11-2	CASSPSGTGGTNEKLFF
TRBJ2-1	TRBV7-2	CASSLTSYNEQFF
TRBJ2-2	TRBV27	CASSSPPGQGIGELFF
TRBJ2-7	TRBV5-6	CASSTNQGAGEQYF